The entry below describes one T cell receptor (beta chain). Only in-frame clones appear in the TCRdb table, and some are missing; sequencing was by immunoSEQ multiplex PCR. The sample yields 150,000 to 200,000 clones, roughly 89% seen once. These data originate in a study of control samples from healthy donors and cancer patients. V lost 4 bases, J lost 0 bases, and 5 bases lay in between. CDR3 length: 13 amino acids. CDR1 and CDR2 from the germline V gene are SGHTS and YDEGEE. Material for sequencing was blood. The TCR was taken from a woman younger than 45 in good health. V gene TRBV5-8 combines with J gene TRBJ1-3; D gene unclear. The CDR3 DNA sequence: TGTGCCAGCAGCCGGGGCTCTGGAAACACCATATATTTT. It yields the protein CASSRGSGNTIYF.